The present TCR beta chain was sequenced within a study of shared clonotypes between healthy human individuals. Assay execution took place at the deep level. Here immunoSEQ multiplex PCR was the method, and the copy in TCRdb shows in-frame clones only, minus some. The sample shows 1.6 million or so clones, roughly 97% of them seen only once. The V end lost 5 bases, the J end lost 3 bases, and 16 bases lay between the germline ends. The CDR3 extends over 15 amino acids. CDR1 and CDR2 from the germline V gene are SGHRS and YFSETQ. CD45RA+ naive and CD45RA-negative memory subsets were separated from CD4+ cells.

This chain links TRBV5-1 with TRBJ2-3; D gene unclear. The clonotype originates from a man younger than 40 in good health. The sequenced sample consisted of naive CD4+ T cells sorted from blood. Subset reported: CD45RA+ positively selected. The CDR3 protein is CASRPKNFITDTQYF. The CDR3 DNA reads TGCGCCAGCAGACCGAAAAACTTCATTACAGATACGCAGTATTTT.